Shown below are 8 T cell receptor beta chains from a single sample sequenced in a study of blood T cell repertoires in COVID-19. Produced via immunoSEQ multiplex PCR; TCRdb's table is partial and in-frame only. The sample holds more than 120,000 clones; around 90% are singletons and the top ten take 0.8% to 0.95%. Specimen: peripheral blood. These receptors came from a woman aged 45-60 years with acute or convalescent COVID-19.

The V and J genes are TRBV6-1 and TRBJ2-7; a weak D match, TRBD2 (6 bases). This CDR3 spans 13 amino acids. Trimming shortened V by 3 bases and J by 1 base, and 7 bases separated the two germline ends. CDR1 MNHNS and CDR2 SASEGT come from the germline V gene. CDR3 DNA sequence: TGTGCCAGCAGTGATGGGGGGTCCTACGAGCAGTACTTC. Encoded protein: CASSDGGSYEQYF.

A single count supports this clone. This sequence joins TRBV6-5 and TRBJ2-7; D may be TRBD2 (5 bases). V was cut by 6 bases and J by 6 bases, with 15 bases left in between. Germline loops: CDR1 MNHEY, CDR2 SVGAGI. The CDR3 contains 13 residues. This CDR3 reads CASRNPRGSEQYF. In nucleotides, the CDR3 is TGTGCCAGCAGAAACCCCCGAGGGTCCGAGCAGTACTTC.

This chain connects TRBV3-1 (or the pseudogene TRBV3-2) to TRBJ2-7, with D unresolved. CDR3 size: 12 residues. From germline, CDR1 is LGHDT and CDR2 YNNKEL (reference sequence). Trimming took off 2 bases at V and 3 bases at J, with 5 bases between the two ends. The CDR3 DNA sequence: TGTGCCAGCAGCCAAACAGACTACGAGCAGTACTTC. Protein: CASSQTDYEQYF.

The chain couples TRBV12-3 or TRBV12-4 to TRBJ1-1, with a tentative D call TRBD1 (6 bases). The CDR3 extends over 12 amino acids. The V end was cut by 6 bases, the J end by 7 bases, with 12 bases between. As DNA, the CDR3 is TGTGCCAGCAGCTACAGGGCTGTTGAAGCTTTCTTT. This codes for CASSYRAVEAFF.

The chain recombines TRBV9 with TRBJ2-1; 7 positions agree with TRBD1. The CDR3 extends over 15 amino acids. Germline CDR1 is SGDLS and CDR2 is YYNGEE. V shed 0 bases, J shed 7 bases, and the junction held 7 bases outside the gene matches. CDR3 nucleotide sequence: TGTGCCAGCAGCGTAGCAACAGGGGTGTGGAATGAGCAGTTCTTC. Translated, it gives CASSVATGVWNEQFF.

V and J are TRBV28 and TRBJ1-4; no definite D call. Germline assignment: CDR1 MDHEN and CDR2 SYDVKM. V lost 4 bases, J lost 14 bases, and 11 bases lay in between. The CDR3 runs 11 residues. The CDR3 DNA reads TGTGCCAGCAGTTGGGAGGGAGGGCTGTTTTTT. Its translation: CASSWEGGLFF.

V and J are TRBV11-3 and TRBJ2-3; 9 positions agree with TRBD2. Per germline, CDR1 SGHNT and CDR2 YENEEA. V lost 5 bases to trimming and J lost 3 bases; unmatched junction nucleotides: 3. This CDR3 has 14 amino acids. CDR3 region: CASSAGGTTDTQYF. The CDR3, as DNA: TGTGCCAGCAGCGCGGGAGGGACAACAGATACGCAGTATTTT.

For the CDR3, the DNA is TGTGCCAGCAGCTATGTACAGGGGAACTATGGCTACACCTTC. Translation gives CASSYVQGNYGYTF. J is TRBJ1-2 and V is TRBV5-8, with TRBD1 identical over 7 bases. Germline V CDR1 and CDR2: SGHTS, YDEGEE. This CDR3 region has 14 residues. Trimming removed 3 bases from V and 2 bases from J; junction bases left unmatched: 4.